This T cell receptor (beta chain) was identified during a study of control samples from healthy donors and cancer patients. The data were produced by immunoSEQ multiplex PCR, yet TCRdb's version contains in-frame clones alone and is incomplete. Here the sample spans under 200,000 clones, 85% to 90% being singletons. The CDR3 loop spans 15 amino acids. The germline V and J ends were trimmed by 5 bases and 1 base, with 14 bases remaining between them. CDR1 and CDR2 (germline): SEHNR, FQNEAQ (reference sequence). This clonotype was obtained from a woman between 25 and 40 years old in good health. The specimen sequenced was blood. J is TRBJ1-1 and V is TRBV7-9, with D unclear. The CDR3 coding sequence is TGTGCCAGCAGCCCTTATGGTTCGGGGAACACTGAAGCTTTCTTT. Protein: CASSPYGSGNTEAFF. Full variable domain (outside the CDR3, taken from reference TRBV7-9 and TRBJ1-1): DTGVSQNPRHKITKRGQNVTFRCDPISEHNRLYWYRQTLGQGPEFLTYFQNEAQLEKSRLLSDRFSAERPKGSFSTLEIQRTEQGDSAMYLCASSPYGSGNTEAFFGQGTRLTVV.